This section outlines one TCR beta chain sequence together with its context. This entry is derived from a study of T cells in Graves' hyperthyroidism and ophthalmopathy. The wider study: Peripheral blood was drawn at first diagnosis, prior to all treatment.

Researchers took RNA transcripts and amplified the TCR beta CDR3 regions from them. HTBI primers drove first-round RT-PCR of the TCR CDR3. TCRdb re-called the multiplex PCR reads with MiXCR, one entry per CDR3 protein. The table has under 400,000 distinct CDR3 sequences, just under 25% seen once. CDR1 is SGDLS and CDR2 is YYNGEE in the germline V gene. Trimming took 2 bases from V and 1 from J, leaving 10 bases between them. CDR3 length: 15 amino acids. Material: blood. The genes are TRBV9 and TRBJ1-5, with D possibly TRBD1 on 5 matching bases. The TCR originated in a man aged 45-65 years with Graves' hyperthyroidism. For the CDR3, the DNA is TGTGCCAGCAGCGTGGGTGACAGCAGCAATCAGCCCCAGCATTTT. Its translation: CASSVGDSSNQPQHF.